One sample yielded the 20 T cell receptor beta chains listed below, sequenced in a study of cytomegalovirus exposure and HLA in healthy donors. The PCR made use of 60 Vbeta and 13 Jbeta primers. TCRdb's table, derived via immunoSEQ multiplex PCR, lists solely in-frame clones and lacks some. The sample carries some 140,000 clones, 80% recorded once. Sequenced sample: PBMCs. Receptor source: a male donor in good health and CMV-seropositive.

This clone was seen only a few times. The chain joins TRBV13 to TRBJ2-7; the D gene is possibly TRBD1 (6 bases). Trimming removed 1 base at V and 3 bases at J, with 10 bases between. Germline values: CDR1 PRHDT, CDR2 FYEKMQ (reference sequence). The CDR3 covers 14 residues. CDR3 in amino acids: CASSLAGQLYEQYF. CDR3 nucleotides: TGTGCCAGCAGCTTAGCCGGACAGCTCTACGAGCAGTACTTC. The full variable domain, in which reference TRBV13 and TRBJ2-7 provide the parts outside the CDR3, is AAGVIQSPRHLIKEKRETATLKCYPIPRHDTVYWYQQGPGQDPQFLISFYEKMQSDKGSIPDRFSAQQFSDYHSELNMSSLELGDSALYFCASSLAGQLYEQYFGPGTRLTVT.

The rearrangement links TRBV9 to TRBJ2-3; 13 bases match TRBD2. The CDR3 has 16 residues. CDR1 and CDR2 from the germline V gene are SGDLS and YYNGEE. Trimming at V came to 3 bases and at J to 5 bases, leaving 6 bases not matched to a gene. Here the CDR3 reads CASSEGLAGVGDTQYF. DNA for the CDR3: TGTGCCAGCAGCGAAGGACTAGCGGGGGTGGGAGATACGCAGTATTTT.

The V gene is TRBV19, the J gene TRBJ2-7; D call uncertain. V shed 5 bases and J shed 4 bases, with 12 bases lying between them. Germline CDR1 is LNHDA and CDR2 is SQIVND (reference sequence). CDR3 size: 13 residues. The CDR3 reads CASSAPMEYEQYF. The CDR3 region has the DNA TGTGCCAGTAGTGCCCCCATGGAGTACGAGCAGTACTTC. Full variable domain (missing parts from reference TRBV19 and TRBJ2-7): DGGITQSPKYLFRKEGQNVTLSCEQNLNHDAMYWYRQDPGQGLRLIYYSQIVNDFQKGDIAEGYSVSREKKESFPLTVTSAQKNPTAFYLCASSAPMEYEQYFGPGTRLTVT.

The chain has TRBV27 and TRBJ1-1, with D possibly TRBD1 on 5 matching bases. CDR3 length equals 14 residues. V was pared by 5 bases and J by 0 bases, with 10 bases between. The germline gives CDR1 MNHEY, CDR2 SMNVEV (reference sequence). CDR3 bases: TGTGCCAGCAGTCTCGGGGGGATGAACACTGAAGCTTTCTTT. Its translation: CASSLGGMNTEAFF.

The chain joins TRBV5-1 to TRBJ2-3; TRBD2 matches at 10 bases. The CDR3 length is 16 residues. Germline CDR1 reads SGHRS; CDR2 reads YFSETQ. J lost 3 bases, V lost 4 bases, and 8 bases had no gene match. CDR3 loop: CASSLGLARTTDTQYF. CDR3 bases: TGCGCCAGCAGCCTGGGACTAGCGCGCACAACAGATACGCAGTATTTT.

The chain uses TRBV7-2 and TRBJ2-1; 10 positions agree with TRBD2. The ends lost 2 bases at V and 7 bases at J; junction bases unmatched: 2. Germline CDR1 and CDR2: SGHTA and FQGNSA. CDR3 length: 14 amino acids. CDR3 coding DNA: TGTGCCAGCAGCTTACTAGCGGGGGTAAATGAGCAGTTCTTC. Amino acid sequence: CASSLLAGVNEQFF.

This chain connects TRBV7-8 to TRBJ1-5; TRBD1 aligns across 7 bases. The trim removed 5 bases at V and 2 bases at J, leaving 6 bases unmatched. The CDR3 runs to 15 residues. CDR1 is SGHVS and CDR2 is FQNEAQ in the germline V gene. DNA of the CDR3: TGTGCCAGCAGCCAAATCACAGGGGGCAATCAGCCCCAGCATTTT. Protein: CASSQITGGNQPQHF.

This clone was recorded a few times. The V call is TRBV5-5, the J call TRBJ2-7, with a weak D call TRBD2 (6 bases). The CDR3 runs 14 residues. Trimming took 5 bases from V and 3 from J, leaving 15 bases between them. Germline CDR1 SGHKS, CDR2 YYEKEE (reference sequence). The CDR3 region is CASSTTWGDYEQYF. The CDR3 nucleotides are TGTGCCAGCAGTACTACCTGGGGGGACTACGAGCAGTACTTC.

The chain employs TRBV6-5 and TRBJ1-2, with 7 nucleotides matching TRBD1. CDR1 MNHEY and CDR2 SVGAGI come from the germline V gene. V was clipped by 5 bases and J by 3 bases; unmatched bases: 6. The CDR3 is made up of 14 amino acids. Here the CDR3 DNA reads TGTGCCAGCAGTCGGGACAGCCTGGACTATGGCTACACCTTC. Protein: CASSRDSLDYGYTF.

This chain uses TRBV30 with TRBJ1-1; 10 nucleotides line up with TRBD1. This CDR3 comprises 16 residues. Germline values: CDR1 GTSNPN, CDR2 SVGIG (reference sequence). J was trimmed by 1 base and V by 1 base; bases with no gene match: 6. CDR3 protein: CAWSEAGTGANTEAFF. CDR3 DNA: TGTGCCTGGAGTGAGGCCGGGACAGGGGCGAACACTGAAGCTTTCTTT.

This chain connects TRBV7-9 to TRBJ2-5; D possibly corresponds to TRBD2 (7 bases). Trimming removed 4 bases at V and 0 bases at J, with 18 bases between. CDR3 length: 17 amino acids. The V gene's germline CDR1 is SEHNR and CDR2 FQNEAQ (reference sequence). CDR3 nucleotides: TGTGCCAGCAGCTCCCCCTACCGGGGGGCCAACCAAGAGACCCAGTACTTC. Amino acid sequence: CASSSPYRGANQETQYF.

V and J are TRBV4-3 and TRBJ2-5, with D tentatively TRBD1 (7 bases). The DNA end favors TRBJ2-7, so the J call may be wrong. The length of the CDR3 is 15 residues. Germline values: CDR1 LGHNA, CDR2 YSLEER. The CDR3 here is CASSQARGTSYEQYF. The DNA of the CDR3 is TGCGCCAGCAGCCAAGCCAGGGGGACTTCCTACGAGCAGTACTTC.

The chain carries TRBV29-1 and TRBJ2-7; 9 bases line up with TRBD1. Germline V gene sequence: CDR1 SQVTM, CDR2 ANQGSEA. Trimming at V came to 3 bases and at J to 2 bases, leaving 2 bases not matched to a gene. CDR3 size: 13 residues. CDR3 residues: CSVEGQGTYEQYF. In DNA form, the CDR3 reads TGCAGCGTTGAGGGACAGGGCACCTACGAGCAGTACTTC.

The chain combines TRBV18 with TRBJ1-1, with D uncertain. The length of the CDR3 is 15 residues. Germline-derived CDR1 and CDR2 are KGHSH and LQKENI. Trimming removed 2 bases at V and 1 base at J, with 11 bases between. The CDR3 here is CASSPATGKNTEAFF. In DNA form, the CDR3 reads TGTGCCAGCTCACCAGCGACGGGGAAGAACACTGAAGCTTTCTTT. Full variable domain (remainder filled in from reference TRBV18 and TRBJ1-1): NAGVMQNPRHLVRRRGQEARLRCSPMKGHSHVYWYRQLPEEGLKFMVYLQKENIIDESGMPKERFSAEFPKEGPSILRIQQVVRGDSAAYFCASSPATGKNTEAFFGQGTRLTVV.

V and J are TRBV25-1 and TRBJ1-1; D perhaps matches TRBD1 (6 bases). The V and J ends lost 4 bases and 1 base respectively, with 13 bases between them. Per germline, CDR1 MGHDK and CDR2 SYGVNS. The CDR3 has 15 residues. Here the CDR3 DNA reads TGTGCCAGCAGTGTTCCAGGGGAGGGGAACACTGAAGCTTTCTTT. This sequence encodes CASSVPGEGNTEAFF. The variable domain in full, completed from reference TRBV25-1 and TRBJ1-1, reads EADIYQTPRYLVIGTGKKITLECSQTMGHDKMYWYQQDPGMELHLIHYSYGVNSTEKGDLSSESTVSRIRTEHFPLTLESARPSHTSQYLCASSVPGEGNTEAFFGQGTRLTVV.

The chain employs TRBV29-1 and TRBJ1-1, with 8 nucleotides matching TRBD1. In germline, CDR1 is SQVTM, CDR2 ANQGSEA. With 5 bases clipped from V and 1 base from J, the junction kept 9 bases outside the gene matches. This CDR3 comprises 15 residues. CDR3 nucleotide sequence: TGCAGCGTTTCCGGGACAGGAGGGGCGAACACTGAAGCTTTCTTT. Protein product: CSVSGTGGANTEAFF.

V gene TRBV25-1 combines with J gene TRBJ1-3; no clear D gene. This CDR3 is 12 amino acids long. Trimming shortened V by 6 bases and J by 8 bases, and 11 bases separated the two germline ends. CDR1 MGHDK and CDR2 SYGVNS come from the germline V gene. The CDR3 nucleotides read TGTGCCAGCAGGAATTTAAGAGACACCATATATTTT. Its translation: CASRNLRDTIYF.

This clone was recorded only once. The rearrangement uses TRBV2 and TRBJ2-7; 14 positions match TRBD2. The V gene end was trimmed by 8 bases and the J gene end by 3 bases; junction bases not matched to a gene: 9. Germline V CDR1 and CDR2: SNHLY, FYNNEI. This CDR3 has 16 residues. DNA of the CDR3: TGTGCCAGCGGGGGGGGACTAGCGGGAGTTTTCTACGAGCAGTACTTC. Translated: CASGGGLAGVFYEQYF. The whole variable domain, remainder taken from reference TRBV2 and TRBJ2-7, is EPEVTQTPSHQVTQMGQEVILRCVPISNHLYFYWYRQILGQKVEFLVSFYNNEISEKSEIFDDQFSVERPDGSNFTLKIRSTKLEDSAMYFCASGGGLAGVFYEQYFGPGTRLTVT.

The chain has TRBV6-1 and TRBJ1-1, with D unresolved. Trimming took off 8 bases at V and 5 bases at J, with 15 bases between the two ends. From germline, CDR1 is MNHNS and CDR2 SASEGT. This CDR3 region has 13 residues. DNA of the CDR3: TGTGCCAGCCGGGCAGAAAGAGGGACTGAAGCTTTCTTT. It specifies CASRAERGTEAFF.

The chain joins TRBV6-5 to TRBJ1-2; D might be TRBD1 (6 bases). The V gene lost 2 bases and the J gene lost 4 bases, with 14 bases spanning the gap. This CDR3 is built from 15 residues. Looked up from germline, CDR1 is MNHEY and CDR2 is SVGAGI. This CDR3 is CASSYVRGAGYGYTF. In DNA form, the CDR3 reads TGTGCCAGCAGTTACGTCAGGGGTGCGGGCTATGGCTACACCTTC.